The 15 T cell receptor beta chains listed next were all sequenced from one sample in a study of OX40 agonist ivuxolimab in advanced cancers. Clones were read by immunoSEQ multiplex PCR, and TCRdb kept only the in-frame ones, dropping some. The sample shows tens of thousands of clones, 75% to 90% of them seen only once. The material was CD4+ or CD8+ T cells sorted from blood, obtained in a trial of the OX40 agonist ivuxolimab. The receptors derive from an adult with an advanced solid tumor such as melanoma, head and neck, liver or kidney cancer.

V and J are TRBV19 and TRBJ1-2, with D unclear. Germline CDR1 reads LNHDA; CDR2 reads SQIVND (reference sequence). The CDR3 has 14 amino acids. V lost 2 bases and J lost 4, with 11 bases in between. This CDR3 is CASSIIGRGYGYTF. CDR3 DNA sequence: TGTGCCAGTAGTATAATAGGGAGAGGCTATGGCTACACCTTC.

This chain connects TRBV7-2 to TRBJ2-7, with 13 bases fitting TRBD2. V lost 5 bases and J lost 2; bases outside the gene matches: 3. The germline gives CDR1 SGHTA, CDR2 FQGNSA. The CDR3 consists of 15 residues. The CDR3, as DNA: TGTGCCAGCAGCGGGACTAGCGGGGCCGCCTACGAGCAGTACTTC. The encoded protein is CASSGTSGAAYEQYF.

DNA of the CDR3: TGTGCCAGCAGTGTTGAAGGACAGGGAAAGGTTGAAGCTTTCTTT. Protein product: CASSVEGQGKVEAFF. The chain couples TRBV2 to TRBJ1-1; TRBD1 matches 8 bases. The CDR3 length is 15 residues. Unmatched junction bases numbered 11, after V lost 4 bases and J lost 7 bases. From germline, CDR1 is SNHLY and CDR2 FYNNEI. Full variable domain (rest looked up from reference TRBV2 and TRBJ1-1): EPEVTQTPSHQVTQMGQEVILRCVPISNHLYFYWYRQILGQKVEFLVSFYNNEISEKSEIFDDQFSVERPDGSNFTLKIRSTKLEDSAMYFCASSVEGQGKVEAFFGQGTRLTVV.

The J gene is TRBJ2-3, the V gene TRBV7-6, with TRBD2 identical over 8 bases. V lost 3 bases to trimming and J lost 2 bases; unmatched junction nucleotides: 19. This CDR3 contains 20 residues. From germline, CDR1 is SGHVS and CDR2 FNYEAQ. The CDR3 protein is CASSFGAKKASGYFTDTQYF. Written as DNA, the CDR3 is TGTGCCAGCAGCTTTGGGGCGAAGAAGGCTAGCGGGTACTTCACAGATACGCAGTATTTT.

This chain links TRBV27 with TRBJ2-4, with D perhaps TRBD1 (5 bases). V was clipped by 6 bases and J by 3 bases, with 15 bases between them. Germline loops: CDR1 MNHEY, CDR2 SMNVEV (reference sequence). The CDR3 contains 15 residues. CDR3 nucleotides: TGTGCCAGCAGGGACATACAGACACACAAAAACATTCAGTACTTC. Translated, it gives CASRDIQTHKNIQYF.

The rearrangement uses TRBV5-8 and TRBJ1-3, with TRBD1 identical over 10 bases. The CDR3 runs to 16 residues. The V and J ends lost 6 bases and 5 bases, in that order; junction bases with no gene match: 11. Germline assignment: CDR1 SGHTS and CDR2 YDEGEE. The CDR3 protein is CASTLRRDRGRNTIYF. For the CDR3, the DNA is TGTGCCAGCACCCTGCGAAGGGACAGGGGAAGAAACACCATATATTTT.

This clone was detected many times. This rearrangement joins TRBV7-8 to TRBJ2-7; no clear D gene. V lost 5 bases and J 3 bases, leaving 8 bases between the germline ends. CDR3 length: 12 amino acids. Germline CDR1 SGHVS, CDR2 FQNEAQ. The CDR3 region has the DNA TGTGCCAGCAGCCGAAACAACTACGAGCAGTACTTC. It is translated as CASSRNNYEQYF.

This chain joins TRBV7-9 and TRBJ2-3, with 7 bases that match TRBD2. In germline, CDR1 is SEHNR, CDR2 FQNEAQ (reference sequence). The CDR3 length is 15 residues. V lost 1 base and J lost 5; bases outside the gene matches: 6. CDR3 residues: CASSLEGRGGDTQYF. CDR3 coding DNA: TGTGCCAGCAGCTTAGAGGGGAGGGGAGGAGATACGCAGTATTTT.

This clone was seen just once. The gene calls are TRBV7-2 and TRBJ2-1; TRBD2 matches at 7 bases. V trimming: 1 base; J trimming: 4 bases; junction bases outside the gene matches: 4. CDR1 SGHTA and CDR2 FQGNSA come from the germline V gene. The CDR3 sequence is 15 residues long. CDR3 in amino acids: CASSLEGREYNEQFF. The CDR3 nucleotides are TGTGCCAGCAGCTTAGAAGGGAGGGAATACAATGAGCAGTTCTTC.

This rearrangement joins TRBV7-9 to TRBJ2-5; TRBD2 agrees at 7 bases. V was pared by 6 bases and J by 4 bases, with 2 bases of the junction left unmatched. Germline lookup yields CDR1 SEHNR and CDR2 FQNEAQ (reference sequence). This CDR3 contains 12 residues. CDR3: CASRSGGETQYF. The CDR3 DNA reads as TGTGCCAGCAGGTCGGGGGGAGAGACCCAGTACTTC. Full variable domain (remainder filled in from reference TRBV7-9 and TRBJ2-5): DTGVSQNPRHKITKRGQNVTFRCDPISEHNRLYWYRQTLGQGPEFLTYFQNEAQLEKSRLLSDRFSAERPKGSFSTLEIQRTEQGDSAMYLCASRSGGETQYFGPGTRLLVL.

The genes are TRBV7-8 and TRBJ2-7, with D tentatively TRBD2 (6 bases). V gave up 1 base and J gave up 7 bases, with 11 bases separating them. This CDR3 is built from 13 residues. Germline V gives CDR1 SGHVS, CDR2 FQNEAQ. In DNA, the CDR3 is TGTGCCAGCAGCTTAGTCGGGGGTACGGAGCAGTACTTC. It is translated as CASSLVGGTEQYF.

J is TRBJ2-1 and V is TRBV11-3, with TRBD2 as a possible D gene (6 bases). The germline V and J ends were trimmed by 5 bases and 2 bases, with 13 bases remaining between them. This CDR3 is built from 15 residues. Germline V gene data show CDR1 as SGHNT and CDR2 as YENEEA. CDR3 nucleotides: TGTGCCAGCAGCCCCGAGGGGAGGACCTACAATGAGCAGTTCTTC. Amino acids: CASSPEGRTYNEQFF.

Only a few counts were recorded for this clone. The chain combines TRBV7-2 with TRBJ2-3; 10 bases agree with TRBD2. The CDR3 is 17 residues long. V was pared by 3 bases and J by 1 base, with 7 bases of the junction left unmatched. Looked up from germline, CDR1 is SGHTA and CDR2 is FQGNSA. In nucleotides, the CDR3 is TGTGCCAGCAGCTTTCTGGCTAGCGGGGGACGCACAGATACGCAGTATTTT. Its translation: CASSFLASGGRTDTQYF.

For this clone: The junction differs from germline at one of its ends, possibly a read error. The V call is TRBV7-9, the J call TRBJ2-3; 12 bases are a match to TRBD2. The length of the CDR3 is 14 residues. The germline V gene encodes CDR1 SEHNR and CDR2 FQNEAQ (reference sequence). CDR3 amino acids: CASSLAGGADTQYF. CDR3 nucleotide sequence: TGTGCCAGCAGCCTAGCGGGGGGGGCAGATACGCAGTATTTT. The full variable domain, completed using reference TRBV7-9 and TRBJ2-3, is DTGVSQNPRHKITKRGQNVTFRCDPISEHNRLYWYRQTLGQGPEFLTYFQNEAQLEKSRLLSDRFSAERPKGSFSTLEIQRTEQGDSAMYLCASSLAGGADTQYFGPGTRLTVL.

This clone was observed once. The J gene is TRBJ2-3, the V gene TRBV2; 9 bases agree with TRBD2. J gave up 7 bases and V 6 bases, and 11 bases lay outside the gene matches. From germline, CDR1 is SNHLY and CDR2 FYNNEI. CDR3 size: 15 residues. The CDR3 reads CASSVIAGDPNTQYF. DNA for the CDR3: TGTGCCAGCAGCGTCATAGCGGGGGACCCTAATACGCAGTATTTT.